The following is a T cell receptor (beta chain) sequence with its context. The data derive from a study of cytomegalovirus exposure and HLA in healthy donors. In the PCR, 60 Vbeta and 13 Jbeta primers were used. Here immunoSEQ multiplex PCR was the method, and the copy in TCRdb shows in-frame clones only, minus some. Among more than 95,000 clones listed, 74% were seen once. The clonotype was recovered from a woman between 45 and 65 years old in good health and CMV-seropositive. The specimen was PBMCs.

The DNA of the CDR3 is TGTGCCAGCAGCCGTTTACCTCAGGGTGCTGGAAACACCATATATTTT. Its translation is CASSRLPQGAGNTIYF. V and J are TRBV5-6 and TRBJ1-3; tentatively, D is TRBD1 (5 bases). This CDR3 region has 16 residues. Looked up from germline, CDR1 is SGHDT and CDR2 is YYEEEE. Trimming cost V 4 bases and J 2 bases, with 16 bases left between them.